The present T cell receptor beta chain was sequenced within a study of PD-1 blockade in classical Hodgkin lymphoma. To note about this clone: Antigen: not known.

Broader study findings: By C4D1, diversity of CD4+ TCRs had risen significantly, whereas that of CD8+ TCRs had not.

TCRdb keeps only in-frame clones here, not all; method: immunoSEQ multiplex PCR. Here the sample spans tens of thousands of clones, roughly 80% being singletons. V was trimmed by 2 bases and J by 4 bases, leaving 13 bases between them. The CDR3 covers 14 residues. The germline gives CDR1 SGDLS, CDR2 YYNGEE. Time point denoted: cycle 4 day 1 (C4D1), after more than 5 weeks of nivolumab. Every single patient, without exception, relapsed after autologous stem cell transplantation, and brentuximab vedotin exposure varied. The J gene is TRBJ2-7, the V gene TRBV9, with D maybe TRBD1 (5 bases). The source is a human donor with classical Hodgkin lymphoma. This specimen was peripheral blood mononuclear cells (PBMCs), taken before the fourth cycle of nivolumab. The CDR3 spells CASSVTGRGYEQYF. As DNA, the CDR3 is TGTGCCAGCAGCGTCACAGGACGAGGATACGAGCAGTACTTC.